These 31 T cell receptor beta chains originate from one sample sequenced in a study of tumor-infiltrating lymphocytes in primary liver carcinoma. The roughly 19-32 mg bulk tissue piece was not sorted before simultaneous RNA and DNA extraction. With 500 ng total RNA as template and a constant-region primer, TCR beta cDNA was made. Employing slightly modified ARM-PCR, three nested multiplex PCR rounds were run, and these gave rise to the TCR beta libraries. The first two PCR rounds used TRBV1-TRBV30 forward primers with a C-beta reverse primer, nine to ten cycles each. TCRdb called the multiplex PCR reads again in MiXCR, with one record for every CDR3 protein. There are 100,000 to 150,000 distinct CDR3 sequences in the sample; 55% to 75% occur only once, and 7% to 10% lies in the top ten. Sample: liver tumor tissue from sampling region 3. The subset is: tumor region T3, left-lateral pole. The source is a woman aged 55-70 years with primary liver carcinoma and hepatitis B virus infection.

With regard to this clonotype: Sequence at one end of the junction differs from germline and may be a read error. The V and J genes are TRBV29-1 and TRBJ1-2; D remains unclear. CDR1 and CDR2 from the germline V gene are SQVTM and ANQGSEA. The CDR3 is made up of 13 amino acids. CDR3 amino acids: CSVDDTPDYGYTF. The CDR3 DNA is TGCAGCGTTGATGACACCCCTGACTATGGCTACACATTC.

For this clonotype: One junction end does not reproduce the germline sequence, and a read error may be involved. The genes are TRBV11-2 and TRBJ2-2; 8 bases agree with TRBD1. The germline gives CDR1 SGHAT, CDR2 FQNNGV. The CDR3 has 17 residues. The CDR3 nucleotides are TGTGTCAGCAGCCCCCTTCTCGGACAGGGTGGTACCGGGGAGCTGTTTTTT. Its translation is CVSSPLLGQGGTGELFF.

Comment on this clonotype: Since the CDR3 does not end with the conserved phenylalanine or tryptophan, this likely comes from a read error. Because the CDR3's place on the DNA is in doubt, the DNA is left out and the CDR3 is given as listed by TCRdb. The chain uses TRBV11-2 and TRBJ1-1; the table's D call, TRBD1, was not checked against the DNA. The CDR3 length equals 13 residues, ends included. The germline V gene has CDR1 SGHAT and CDR2 FQNNGV. This CDR3 is CASGLESGGEAFL.

The chain links TRBV11-1 to TRBJ1-1; D remains ambiguous. This CDR3 region has 15 residues. The V gene lost 5 bases and the J gene lost 3 bases, with 16 bases spanning the gap. The germline CDR1 and CDR2 sequences are SGHAT and FQDESV (reference sequence). CDR3 region: CASSPEADGYTEAFF. The DNA of the CDR3 is TGTGCCAGCAGCCCCGAGGCCGACGGCTACACTGAAGCTTTCTTT.

As regards this clonotype: The junction does not match germline at one end; this may be a read error. The chain couples TRBV7-8 to TRBJ1-5, with a tentative D call TRBD1 (5 bases). CDR3 length: 15 residues. CDR1 is SGHVS, CDR2 FQNEAQ, per germline. CDR3 sequence reads: CASSLQGCGNQLQHF. The CDR3 nucleotides read TGTGCCAGCAGCTTACAGGGTTGTGGCAATCAGCTCCAGCACTTT.

Concerning this clonotype: Possible read error: a much larger clone is one base away. The V call is TRBV30, the J call TRBJ2-1; 8 nucleotides agree with TRBD1. Germline V lookup: CDR1 GTSNPN, CDR2 SVGIG (reference sequence). V trimming: 5 bases; J trimming: 1 base; junction bases outside the gene matches: 4. This CDR3 has 14 residues. CDR3 DNA sequence: TGTGCCTGGGGGCAGGGGGCTTCCTACAATGAGCAGTTCTTC. Its protein product is CAWGQGASYNEQFF.

This clonotype appeared a single time. At one end, the junction sequence differs from germline, possibly due to a read error. The CDR3 reads CASTSDSLNTEAPF. CDR3 bases: TGTGCCAGCACCTCGGACAGTCTGAACACTGAAGCTCCCTTT. V usage is TRBV12-3 or TRBV12-4 and J usage is TRBJ1-1; maybe TRBD1 (6 bases). The CDR3 length is 14 residues.

The chain couples TRBV6-5 to TRBJ2-3; D remains unclear. Germline V gene sequence: CDR1 MNHEY, CDR2 SVGAGI. Trimming took 4 bases from V and 10 from J, leaving 12 bases between them. The CDR3 runs to 12 residues. CDR3 residues: CASSSRQGSQYF. The CDR3 coding sequence is TGTGCCAGCAGTTCCCGACAAGGGTCGCAGTATTTT.

As for this clonotype: With a much larger clone just one base away, this may be a read error. The chain carries TRBV29-1 and TRBJ2-1, with D possibly matching TRBD2 (6 bases). Germline CDR1 is SQVTM and CDR2 is ANQGSEA. This CDR3 has 12 residues. CDR3 nucleotide sequence: TGCAGCCTTGACGCTCCTAGCGATGAGCAGTTCTTC. Translation gives CSLDAPSDEQFF.

This clonotype is termed medium-sized. The chain has TRBV11-3 and TRBJ1-1, with 8 nucleotides matching TRBD1. The CDR3 extends over 12 amino acids. Trimming removed 5 bases from V and 11 bases from J; junction bases left unmatched: 7. Germline CDR1 and CDR2: SGHNT and YENEEA. The CDR3 DNA reads TGTGCCAGCAGCGAGGACAGGGTGCGGGCTTTCTTT. It specifies CASSEDRVRAFF. The whole variable domain, filled in from reference TRBV11-3 and TRBJ1-1, reads EAGVVQSPRYKIIEKKQPVAFWCNPISGHNTLYWYLQNLGQGPELLIRYENEEAVDDSQLPKDRFSAERLKGVDSTLKIQPAELGDSAVYLCASSEDRVRAFFGQGTRLTVV.

The rearrangement links TRBV9 to TRBJ2-1; 9 bases agree with TRBD2. The CDR3 sequence is 15 residues long. The V gene's germline CDR1 is SGDLS and CDR2 YYNGEE. V was pared by 5 bases and J by 5 bases, with 8 bases of the junction left unmatched. CDR3 in amino acids: CASSPRLAENNEQFF. The CDR3 bases are TGTGCCAGCAGTCCAAGACTAGCGGAAAACAATGAGCAGTTCTTC.

As to this clonotype: This sequence may be a read error, since a much larger clone differs from it by one base. The chain links TRBV4-1 to TRBJ2-5, with unresolved D. CDR1 is MGHRA, CDR2 YSYEKL, per germline. The CDR3 has 18 residues. The germline V and J ends were trimmed by 4 bases and 1 base, with 22 bases remaining between them. This chain's CDR3 is CASSPRDIAPSFQETQYF. The CDR3 bases are TGCGCCAGCAGCCCAAGAGATATCGCACCCTCATTCCAAGAGACCCAGTACTTC.

Comments on this clonotype: An end of the junction does not agree with germline; a read error may underlie this. The chain combines TRBV11-2 with TRBJ2-5, with D perhaps matching TRBD1 (6 bases). Per germline, CDR1 SGHAT and CDR2 FQNNGV. The CDR3 runs to 12 residues. CDR3 amino acids: CASGLLEGAQYF. The CDR3 bases are TGTGCCAGCGGCTTACTAGAGGGGGCCCAGTACTTC.

Turning to this clonotype: This could be a read error, since a much larger clone is one nucleotide away. This chain connects TRBV14 to TRBJ2-1, with 13 nucleotides matching TRBD2. Germline values: CDR1 SGHDN, CDR2 FVKESK. This CDR3 is built from 19 residues. V lost 3 bases, J lost 4 bases, and 12 bases stayed unmatched. The CDR3 DNA sequence: TGTGCCAGCAGCCAGATACTAGCGGGAGGGCTTGTAGGGTACAATGAGCAGTTCTTC. This encodes CASSQILAGGLVGYNEQFF.

The chain has TRBV18 and TRBJ2-5; D unclear. Germline CDR1 reads KGHSH; CDR2 reads LQKENI. The germline V and J ends were trimmed by 3 bases and 0 bases, with 5 bases remaining between them. This CDR3 is 13 amino acids long. CDR3 bases: TGTGCCAGCTCACCGGTAGACCAAGAGACCCAGTACTTC. Translation gives CASSPVDQETQYF.

For this clonotype: A read error may be the cause here, since a much bigger clone is one base away. The genes are TRBV29-1 and TRBJ2-5; no definite D call. This CDR3 comprises 10 residues. Germline lookup yields CDR1 SQVTM and CDR2 ANQGSEA. Deletions cut 6 bases from V and 5 bases from J, with 7 bases between. The chain's CDR3 is CSVQMETQYF. Written as DNA, the CDR3 is TGCAGCGTCCAAATGGAGACCCAGTACTTC.

In its sample, this clonotype was seen once. In this CDR3 the conserved last residue, phenylalanine or tryptophan, is missing, so a read error is likely. Because the CDR3's place on the DNA is in doubt, the DNA is left out and the CDR3 is given as listed by TCRdb. The rearrangement joins TRBV6-5 to TRBJ1-2. The CDR3 has 13 amino acids, counting both end residues. The germline V gene encodes CDR1 MNHEY and CDR2 SVGAGI. The CDR3 loop reads CASSSAVYYGYTI.

About this clonotype itself: This may arise from a read error, as a much more abundant clone is one base away. This chain uses TRBV6-7 with TRBJ1-5, with 7 nucleotides matching TRBD1. TRBV6-7 carries the ORF label, with uncertain function. The CDR3 runs 17 residues. The CDR3 DNA reads as TGTGCCAGCAGCACATACAAGGACAGGCCCTTGGGTCAGCCCCATCATTTT. Its translation is CASSTYKDRPLGQPHHF.

The chain recombines TRBV7-9 with TRBJ1-6; D is uncertain. Between the trimmed V and J ends, which lost 3 bases and 8 bases, there was a span of 5 bases. Germline CDR1 is SEHNR and CDR2 is FQNEAQ (reference sequence). CDR3 size: 12 residues. The chain's CDR3 is CASSFTDSPLHF. The CDR3 DNA sequence: TGTGCCAGCAGCTTCACGGATTCACCCCTCCACTTT.

In regard to this clonotype: A read error may explain this, as a much larger clone is one base away. The chain uses TRBV5-8 and TRBJ2-1, with TRBD2 matching over 8 bases. Germline loops: CDR1 SGHTS, CDR2 YDEGEE. The CDR3 runs 13 residues. The CDR3 region is CARGSLADNEQIF. CDR3 bases: TGTGCCAGAGGGTCACTAGCGGACAATGAGCAGATCTTC. Based on the CDR3 plus reference TRBV5-8 and TRBJ2-1, the full variable domain is EAGVTQSPTHLIKTRGQQATLRCSPISGHTSVYWYQQALGLGLQFLLWYDEGEERNRGNFPPRFSGRQFPNYSSELNVNALELEDSALYLCARGSLADNEQIFGPGTRLTVL.

The rearrangement joins TRBV11-3 to TRBJ2-4; TRBD1 is a possible D gene (6 bases). The CDR3 consists of 16 residues. The ends were cut back, 4 bases at V and 6 bases at J, with 19 bases in the middle. The germline V gene encodes CDR1 SGHNT and CDR2 YENEEA. The CDR3 spells CASSSPSDRVRNIQYF. DNA for the CDR3: TGTGCCAGCAGCTCCCCTTCGGACAGAGTCCGAAACATTCAGTACTTC. The entire variable domain, with the rest obtained from reference TRBV11-3 and TRBJ2-4, is as follows: EAGVVQSPRYKIIEKKQPVAFWCNPISGHNTLYWYLQNLGQGPELLIRYENEEAVDDSQLPKDRFSAERLKGVDSTLKIQPAELGDSAVYLCASSSPSDRVRNIQYFGAGTRLSVL.

With regard to this clonotype: An end of the junction does not agree with germline; a read error may underlie this. The V call is TRBV11-2, the J call TRBJ2-1; 9 bases align to TRBD2. CDR3 length equals 15 residues. Germline CDR1 reads SGHAT; CDR2 reads FQNNGV. CDR3 nucleotides: TGTGCCAGCAGCTTATGGCGGGGGGGCCCCCATGAGCAGTCCTTC. This encodes CASSLWRGGPHEQSF.

Comment on this clonotype: An end of the junction does not agree with germline; a read error may underlie this. CDR3 residues: CANSPPGTSLGEQFF. The CDR3, as DNA: TGTGCCAACAGCCCCCCCGGGACTAGCCTGGGTGAGCAGTTCTTC. This chain joins TRBV11-2 and TRBJ2-1; 9 bases match TRBD2. Germline V gene data show CDR1 as SGHAT and CDR2 as FQNNGV. This CDR3 has 15 residues. Combining the CDR3 with reference TRBV11-2 and TRBJ2-1 gives the whole variable domain EAGVAQSPRYKIIEKRQSVAFWCNPISGHATLYWYQQILGQGPKLLIQFQNNGVVDDSQLPKDRFSAERLKGVDSTLKIQPAKLEDSAVYLCANSPPGTSLGEQFFGPGTRLTVL.

This clonotype was recorded at least ten times. The chain employs TRBV28 and TRBJ1-1; the D gene is possibly TRBD1 (5 bases). This CDR3 region has 15 residues. Trimming took off 8 bases at V and 4 bases at J, with 20 bases between the two ends. Germline V gene sequence: CDR1 MDHEN, CDR2 SYDVKM. The CDR3 DNA sequence: TGTGCCAGCGGGGCGTCGCTCGGCCAGGGCACTGAAGCTTTCTTT. Amino acid sequence: CASGASLGQGTEAFF.

Concerning this clonotype: Just one base apart from a much larger clone, this may be a read error. V and J are TRBV29-1 and TRBJ2-3; 7 nucleotides agree with TRBD1. CDR1 and CDR2 from the germline V gene are SQVTM and ANQGSEA. The CDR3 is 17 amino acids. DNA for the CDR3: TGCAACGTTGTGGCATTAACAGGGGCGGGCTCCACAGATACGCAGTATTTT. Its translation is CNVVALTGAGSTDTQYF.

With regard to this clonotype: A single base separates this from a much larger clone, so it may be a read error. V usage is TRBV29-1 and J usage is TRBJ2-7, with D possibly matching TRBD1 (6 bases). This CDR3 region has 12 residues. With 3 bases removed from V and 5 bases from J, the gap between germline ends came to 11 bases. Per the germline V gene, CDR1 is SQVTM and CDR2 is ANQGSEA. The CDR3 sequence: CSVEWGPHEQYF. The CDR3 nucleotides read TGCAGCGTTGAGTGGGGGCCCCACGAGCAGTACTTC.

This clonotype was seen just once. Sequence at one end of the junction differs from germline and may be a read error. In nucleotides, the CDR3 is TGTGCCAGCAGCCCAGCCACTAGCCCCCAACAGGGCGGGAAGCTGTTTTTT. The encoded protein is CASSPATSPQQGGKLFF. The chain carries TRBV4-2 and TRBJ2-2, with D possibly being TRBD1 or TRBD2 (6 bases each). The V gene's germline CDR1 is LGHNA and CDR2 YNFKEQ. The CDR3 is made up of 17 amino acids.

The rearrangement links TRBV5-1 to TRBJ2-7; D is possibly TRBD1 or TRBD2 (5 bases each). Germline assignment: CDR1 SGHRS and CDR2 YFSETQ. The V and J ends lost 0 bases and 5 bases respectively, with 21 bases between them. The CDR3 has 17 residues. The CDR3 DNA follows: TGCGCCAGCAGCTTGGAGTTGAGGGGCGTGGGCTCGGACGAGCAGTACTTC. It yields the protein CASSLELRGVGSDEQYF.

This chain links TRBV27 with TRBJ2-1; no firm D call. Germline V lookup: CDR1 MNHEY, CDR2 SMNVEV (reference sequence). V was cut by 4 bases and J by 0 bases, with 13 bases left in between. This CDR3 contains 16 residues. As DNA, the CDR3 is TGTGCCAGCAGTTCTCGACTCAGGAGCTCCTACAATGAGCAGTTCTTC. Translation gives CASSSRLRSSYNEQFF.

This clonotype has a handful of counts. The chain uses TRBV28 and TRBJ1-5; no reliable D call. CDR1 and CDR2 from the germline V gene are MDHEN and SYDVKM. The CDR3 loop spans 12 amino acids. V was trimmed by 6 bases and J by 9 bases, leaving 12 bases between them. CDR3 DNA: TGTGCCAGCAGAACGGTCTTACGGCCCCAGCATTTT. Its protein is CASRTVLRPQHF. Based on the CDR3 plus reference TRBV28 and TRBJ1-5, the full variable domain is DVKVTQSSRYLVKRTGEKVFLECVQDMDHENMFWYRQDPGLGLRLIYFSYDVKMKEKGDIPEGYSVSREKKERFSLILESASTNQTSMYLCASRTVLRPQHFGDGTRLSIL.

To note about this clonotype: The CDR3 does not end in the conserved phenylalanine or tryptophan, so this is likely a read error. Because the CDR3's place on the DNA is in doubt, the DNA is left out and the CDR3 is given as listed by TCRdb. This chain joins TRBV5-1 and TRBJ2-5. Germline V gene data show CDR1 as SGHRS and CDR2 as YFSETQ. The CDR3 spans 13 amino acids, including both terminal residues. CDR3 protein: CASNPGNQETQYL.